This TCR beta chain is from a study of blood T cell repertoires in COVID-19. Background on the study: The United States, Italy and Spain supplied acute and convalescent COVID-19 samples.

The method was immunoSEQ multiplex PCR; TCRdb's version includes in-frame clones alone and lacks a portion of them. The data hold under 75,000 clones, with almost 90% observed a single time. This clone was counted a single time. Germline CDR1 and CDR2: LNHNV and YYDKDF (reference sequence). V lost 8 bases to trimming and J lost 0 bases, with 14 bases between them. The CDR3 extends over 15 amino acids. The sample comprised peripheral blood. The chain links TRBV15 to TRBJ2-1; perhaps TRBD2 as D (6 bases). This receptor was taken from an elderly woman with active COVID-19. The DNA of the CDR3 is TGTGCCACCGGACCCCGGGGGAGCTCCTACAATGAGCAGTTCTTC. Amino acids: CATGPRGSSYNEQFF.